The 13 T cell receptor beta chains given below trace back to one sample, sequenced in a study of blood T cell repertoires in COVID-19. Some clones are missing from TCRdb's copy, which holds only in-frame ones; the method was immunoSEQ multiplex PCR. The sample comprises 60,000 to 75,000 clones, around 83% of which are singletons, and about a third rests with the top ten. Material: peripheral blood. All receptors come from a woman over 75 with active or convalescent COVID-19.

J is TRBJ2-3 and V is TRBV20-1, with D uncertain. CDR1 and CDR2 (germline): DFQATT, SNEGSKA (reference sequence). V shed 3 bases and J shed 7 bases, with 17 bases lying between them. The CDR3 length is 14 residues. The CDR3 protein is CSASARPIANTQYF. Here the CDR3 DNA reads TGCAGTGCTAGTGCTCGACCGATAGCAAATACGCAGTATTTT.

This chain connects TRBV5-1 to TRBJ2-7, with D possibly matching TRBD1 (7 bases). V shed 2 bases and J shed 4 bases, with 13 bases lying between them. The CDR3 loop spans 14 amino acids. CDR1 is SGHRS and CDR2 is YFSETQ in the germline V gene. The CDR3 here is CASSFRGAGYEQYF. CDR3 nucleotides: TGCGCCAGCAGCTTCAGGGGGGCAGGGTACGAGCAGTACTTC.

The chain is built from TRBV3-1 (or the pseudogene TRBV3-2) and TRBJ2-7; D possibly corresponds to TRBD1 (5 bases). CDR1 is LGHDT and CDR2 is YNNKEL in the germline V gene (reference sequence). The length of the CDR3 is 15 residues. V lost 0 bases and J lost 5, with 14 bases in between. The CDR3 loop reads CASSQDVTQGDEQYF. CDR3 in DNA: TGTGCCAGCAGCCAAGACGTTACCCAGGGTGACGAGCAGTACTTC.

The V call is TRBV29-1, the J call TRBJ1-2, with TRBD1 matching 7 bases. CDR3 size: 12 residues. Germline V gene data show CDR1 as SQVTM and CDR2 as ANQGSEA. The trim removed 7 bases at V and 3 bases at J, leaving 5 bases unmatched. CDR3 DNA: TGCAGCGCGGGGCAGGGGGACTATGGCTACACCTTC. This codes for CSAGQGDYGYTF.

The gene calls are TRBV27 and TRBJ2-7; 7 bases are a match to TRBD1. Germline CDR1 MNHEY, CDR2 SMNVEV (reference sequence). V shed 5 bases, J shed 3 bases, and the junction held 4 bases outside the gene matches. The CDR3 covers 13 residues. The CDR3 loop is CASSPQGVYEQYF. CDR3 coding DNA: TGTGCCAGCAGTCCCCAGGGGGTCTACGAGCAGTACTTC.

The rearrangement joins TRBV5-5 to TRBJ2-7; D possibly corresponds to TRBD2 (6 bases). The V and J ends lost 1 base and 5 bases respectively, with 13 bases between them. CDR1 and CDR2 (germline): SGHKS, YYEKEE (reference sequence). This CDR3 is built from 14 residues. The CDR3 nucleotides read TGTGCCAGCAGCTTGTCCCGGGGGAGCCACGAGCAGTACTTC. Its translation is CASSLSRGSHEQYF.

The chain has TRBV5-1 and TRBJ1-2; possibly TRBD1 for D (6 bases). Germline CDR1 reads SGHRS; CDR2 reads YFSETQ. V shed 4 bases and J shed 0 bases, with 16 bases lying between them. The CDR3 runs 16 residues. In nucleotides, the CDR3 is TGCGCCAGCAGCCCGAGACAGGAAGCCACTAACTATGGCTACACCTTC. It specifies CASSPRQEATNYGYTF.

The CDR3 sequence: CASSLGRTGINIQYF. The CDR3 DNA reads TGTGCCAGCAGCTTAGGTAGGACAGGGATAAACATTCAGTACTTC. This chain joins TRBV11-2 and TRBJ2-4; 8 bases match TRBD1. CDR3 size: 15 residues. Trimming at V came to 1 base and at J to 6 bases, leaving 5 bases not matched to a gene. Germline assignment: CDR1 SGHAT and CDR2 FQNNGV. Together with reference TRBV11-2 and TRBJ2-4, the CDR3 gives the full variable domain: EAGVAQSPRYKIIEKRQSVAFWCNPISGHATLYWYQQILGQGPKLLIQFQNNGVVDDSQLPKDRFSAERLKGVDSTLKIQPAKLEDSAVYLCASSLGRTGINIQYFGAGTRLSVL.

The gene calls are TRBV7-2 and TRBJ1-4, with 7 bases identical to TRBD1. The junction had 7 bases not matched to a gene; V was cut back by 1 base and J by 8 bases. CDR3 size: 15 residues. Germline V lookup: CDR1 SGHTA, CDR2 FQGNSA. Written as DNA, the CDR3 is TGTGCCAGCAGCTTAGTGCAGGGGGTTTACGAAAAACTGTTTTTT. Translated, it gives CASSLVQGVYEKLFF.

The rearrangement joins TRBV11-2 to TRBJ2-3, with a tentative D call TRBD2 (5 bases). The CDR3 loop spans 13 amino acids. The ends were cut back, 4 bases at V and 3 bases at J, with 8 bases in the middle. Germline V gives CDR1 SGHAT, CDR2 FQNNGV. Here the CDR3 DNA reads TGTGCCAGCAGCTACATAGCGACAGATACGCAGTATTTT. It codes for CASSYIATDTQYF.

CDR3 sequence (DNA): TGTGCCAGCAGCTTATACGGACTAGTAAGCGGGGAGCTGTTTTTT. It encodes CASSLYGLVSGELFF. J is TRBJ2-2 and V is TRBV7-8; 7 positions agree with TRBD2. The germline CDR1 and CDR2 sequences are SGHVS and FQNEAQ. This CDR3 contains 15 residues. J was trimmed by 7 bases and V by 2 bases; bases with no gene match: 7. Complete variable domain (other parts from reference TRBV7-8 and TRBJ2-2): GAGVSQSPRYKVAKRGQDVALRCDPISGHVSLFWYQQALGQGPEFLTYFQNEAQLDKSGLPSDRFFAERPEGSVSTLKIQRTQQEDSAVYLCASSLYGLVSGELFFGEGSRLTVL.

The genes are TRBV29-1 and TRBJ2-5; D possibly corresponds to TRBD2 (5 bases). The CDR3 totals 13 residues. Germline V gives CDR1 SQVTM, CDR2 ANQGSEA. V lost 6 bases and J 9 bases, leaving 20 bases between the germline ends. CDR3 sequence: CSVIGRAVRAQYF. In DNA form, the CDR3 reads TGCAGCGTGATAGGAAGAGCCGTGAGGGCCCAGTACTTC.

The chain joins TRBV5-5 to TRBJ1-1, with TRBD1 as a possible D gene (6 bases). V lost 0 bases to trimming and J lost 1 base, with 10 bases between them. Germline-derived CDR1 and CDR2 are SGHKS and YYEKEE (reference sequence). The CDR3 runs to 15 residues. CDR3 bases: TGTGCCAGCAGCTTGGCAGGGGTGGAGAACACTGAAGCTTTCTTT. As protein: CASSLAGVENTEAFF.